This T cell receptor (beta chain) was retrieved from a study of technical replicates of blood from several donors. Using immunoSEQ multiplex PCR, the repertoire was profiled, and TCRdb retains in-frame clones only, with some absent. The sample yields under 85,000 clones, just under 95% seen once. This CDR3 spans 13 amino acids. Germline V lookup: CDR1 SGHNT, CDR2 YYREEE (reference sequence). Trimming left V 0 bases short and J 8 bases short, with 11 bases between. The chain is built from TRBV5-4 and TRBJ1-2, with D possibly being TRBD1 (6 bases). The TCR originated in a human donor in good health. The material sequenced was T cells isolated from PBMCs. For the CDR3, the DNA is TGTGCCAGCAGCTTGGCTGGGGGCCTGGGCTACACCTTC. It encodes CASSLAGGLGYTF.